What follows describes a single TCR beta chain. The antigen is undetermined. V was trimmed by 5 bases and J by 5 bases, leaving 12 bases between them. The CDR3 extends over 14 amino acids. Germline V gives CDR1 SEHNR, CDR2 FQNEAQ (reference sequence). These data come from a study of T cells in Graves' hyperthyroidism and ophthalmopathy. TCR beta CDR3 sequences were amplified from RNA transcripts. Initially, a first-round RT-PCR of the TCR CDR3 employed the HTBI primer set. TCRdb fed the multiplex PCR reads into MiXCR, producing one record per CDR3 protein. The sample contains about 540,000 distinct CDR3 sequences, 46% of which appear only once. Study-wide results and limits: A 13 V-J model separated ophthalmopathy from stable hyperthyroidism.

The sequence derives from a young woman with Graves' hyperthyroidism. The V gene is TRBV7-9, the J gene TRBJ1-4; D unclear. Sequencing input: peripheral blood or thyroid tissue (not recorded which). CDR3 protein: CASSPSGINEKLFF. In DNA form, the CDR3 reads TGTGCCAGCAGCCCGAGCGGGATCAATGAAAAACTGTTTTTT.